The clone carrying this T cell receptor (beta chain) was picked up a small number of times. Its antigen is not known. The data stem from a study of CD8 T cells in ankylosing spondylitis. Study results and caveats: Relatively rare in peripheral blood, disease-linked clones were also CD8+. There was reportedly significant enrichment of clones that were disease-linked in matched ankylosing spondylitis synovial fluid. In synovial fluid and blood from reactive arthritis, some motif variants were previously reported. Ankylosing spondylitis blood appeared to be characterized by a TCR beta motif of several highly homologous variants.

Molecular-barcoded quantitative 5'-RACE produced these TCR beta libraries. TCRdb re-analysed the 5' RACE reads in MiXCR, keeping a single row per CDR3 protein. The sample holds about 800,000 distinct CDR3 sequences, about 10% seen once. The source material was blood, either unsorted or a sorted T cell fraction (not recorded which). This receptor was obtained from a male donor with ankylosing spondylitis.

CDR3 amino acids: CASSSLAGGGGELFF. In DNA, the CDR3 is TGTGCCAGCAGCTCCCTGGCGGGGGGAGGCGGGGAGCTGTTTTTT. This sequence joins TRBV7-2 and TRBJ2-2, with TRBD2 matching over 8 bases. The V segment lost 4 bases and the J segment 7 bases; nucleotides outside the gene matches: 8. Germline CDR1 is SGHTA and CDR2 is FQGNSA. CDR3 size: 15 residues. The variable domain in full, with the rest retrieved from reference TRBV7-2 and TRBJ2-2, is GAGVSQSPSNKVTEKGKDVELRCDPISGHTALYWYRQSLGQGLEFLIYFQGNSAPDKSGLPSDRFSAERTGGSVSTLTIQRTQQEDSAVYLCASSSLAGGGGELFFGEGSRLTVL.